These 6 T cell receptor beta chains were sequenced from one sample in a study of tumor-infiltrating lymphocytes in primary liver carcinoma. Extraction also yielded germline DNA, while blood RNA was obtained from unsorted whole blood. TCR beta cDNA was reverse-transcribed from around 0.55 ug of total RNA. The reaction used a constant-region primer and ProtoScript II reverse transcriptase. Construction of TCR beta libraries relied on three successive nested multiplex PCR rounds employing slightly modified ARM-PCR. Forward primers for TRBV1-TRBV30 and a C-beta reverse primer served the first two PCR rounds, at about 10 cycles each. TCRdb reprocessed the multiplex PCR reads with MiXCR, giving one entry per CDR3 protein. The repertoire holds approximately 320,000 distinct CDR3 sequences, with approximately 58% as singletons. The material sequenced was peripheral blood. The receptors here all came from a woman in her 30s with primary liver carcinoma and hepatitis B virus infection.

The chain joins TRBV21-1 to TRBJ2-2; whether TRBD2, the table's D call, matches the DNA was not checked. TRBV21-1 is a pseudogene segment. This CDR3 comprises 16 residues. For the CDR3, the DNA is TGTGCCAGCACCCTAAAGGAGGGGCAGGCCACCGGGGAGCTGTTTTTT. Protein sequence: CASTLKEGQATGELFF.

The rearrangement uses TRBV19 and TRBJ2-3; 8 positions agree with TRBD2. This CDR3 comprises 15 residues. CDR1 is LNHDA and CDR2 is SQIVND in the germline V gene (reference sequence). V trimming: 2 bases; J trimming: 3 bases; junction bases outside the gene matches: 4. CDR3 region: CASSILAGTTDTQYF. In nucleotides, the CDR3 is TGTGCCAGTAGTATACTAGCGGGTACAACAGATACGCAGTATTTT.

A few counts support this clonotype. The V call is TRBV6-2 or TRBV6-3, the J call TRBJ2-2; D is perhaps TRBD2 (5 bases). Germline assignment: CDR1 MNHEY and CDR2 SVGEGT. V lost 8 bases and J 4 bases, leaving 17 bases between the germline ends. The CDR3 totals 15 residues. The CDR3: CASGTIAKPTGELFF. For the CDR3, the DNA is TGTGCCAGCGGAACAATAGCGAAACCCACCGGGGAGCTGTTTTTT.

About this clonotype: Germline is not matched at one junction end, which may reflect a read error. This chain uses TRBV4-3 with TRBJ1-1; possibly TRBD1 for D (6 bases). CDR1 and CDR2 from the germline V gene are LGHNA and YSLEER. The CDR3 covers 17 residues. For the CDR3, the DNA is TGCGCCAGCAGCCAAGGGAGAGGGGGTATGGGGAGCACTGAAGCTTTCTTC. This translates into CASSQGRGGMGSTEAFF.

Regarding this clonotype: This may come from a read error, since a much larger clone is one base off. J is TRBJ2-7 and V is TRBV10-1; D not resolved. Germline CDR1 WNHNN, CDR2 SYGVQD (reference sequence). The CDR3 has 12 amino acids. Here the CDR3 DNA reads TGCGCCACCAGTGGCCCCAACTACGAGCAGTACTTC. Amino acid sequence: CATSGPNYEQYF.

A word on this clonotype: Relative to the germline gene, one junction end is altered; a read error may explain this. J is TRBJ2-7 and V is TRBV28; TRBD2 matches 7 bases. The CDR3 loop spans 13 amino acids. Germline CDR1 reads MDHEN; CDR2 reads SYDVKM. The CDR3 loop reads CASRRGRAYEHYF. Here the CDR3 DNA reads TGTGCCAGCAGGCGTGGGAGGGCCTACGAGCATTACTTC.